The next 25 T cell receptor beta chains were all read from a single sample in a study of blood T cell repertoires in COVID-19. Libraries were prepared by immunoSEQ multiplex PCR; TCRdb keeps only in-frame clonotypes and omits some of them. The data hold approximately 110,000 clones, with roughly 80% observed a single time. The material sequenced was peripheral blood. Receptors were obtained from a man in his fifties with acute or convalescent COVID-19.

V gene TRBV14 combines with J gene TRBJ1-4; 9 positions match TRBD1. The junction had 5 bases not matched to a gene; V was cut back by 3 bases and J by 0 bases. Germline values: CDR1 SGHDN, CDR2 FVKESK. The CDR3 runs to 17 residues. CDR3: CASSHRTGATTNEKLFF. The CDR3 nucleotides are TGTGCCAGCAGCCACCGGACAGGGGCCACAACTAATGAAAAACTGTTTTTT.

The chain combines TRBV11-2 with TRBJ2-7; 9 bases are shared with TRBD1. V lost 3 bases, J lost 2 bases, and 8 bases stayed unmatched. The CDR3 runs 16 residues. CDR1 SGHAT and CDR2 FQNNGV come from the germline V gene. DNA for the CDR3: TGTGCCAGCAGCTTCCTCCCGGGACAGGGCCCCTACGAGCAGTACTTC. It specifies CASSFLPGQGPYEQYF.

The rearrangement links TRBV2 to TRBJ1-2, with 8 bases lining up with TRBD1. Germline CDR1 reads SNHLY; CDR2 reads FYNNEI. The CDR3 has 14 amino acids. J lost 3 bases, V lost 5 bases, and 5 bases had no gene match. CDR3 sequence reads: CASSSQGAHYGYTF. CDR3 nucleotides: TGTGCCAGCAGTTCCCAGGGGGCTCACTATGGCTACACCTTC.

The count of this clone is one. DNA for the CDR3: TGTGCCAGTAGCAGGGGATTTGGAACTGAAGCTTTCTTT. Translated: CASSRGFGTEAFF. The V and J genes are TRBV19 and TRBJ1-1; a possible D gene is TRBD1 (6 bases). The CDR3 is 13 residues long. Germline V lookup: CDR1 LNHDA, CDR2 SQIVND (reference sequence). With 6 bases removed from V and 5 bases from J, the gap between germline ends came to 13 bases.

The J gene is TRBJ2-3, the V gene TRBV11-3; 12 nucleotides match TRBD2. V lost 3 bases and J lost 3; bases outside the gene matches: 1. The CDR3 runs 15 residues. Germline loops: CDR1 SGHNT, CDR2 YENEEA. As DNA, the CDR3 is TGTGCCAGCAGCTTGCTAGCGGGGGGGACAGATACGCAGTATTTT. Amino acids: CASSLLAGGTDTQYF.

The CDR3 DNA sequence: TGTGCCAGCAGCCGGACACTCGCGAACACCGGGGAGCTGTTTTTT. As protein: CASSRTLANTGELFF. The chain combines TRBV7-2 with TRBJ2-2; D perhaps matches TRBD1 (5 bases). The CDR3 covers 15 residues. Trimming removed 5 bases from V and 0 bases from J, with 10 bases in between. Per germline, CDR1 SGHTA and CDR2 FQGNSA.

The rearrangement joins TRBV6-1 to TRBJ1-5; a possible D gene is TRBD1 (5 bases). V was shortened by 7 bases and J by 2 bases, with 9 bases between the two germline ends. The CDR3 totals 13 residues. CDR1 is MNHNS and CDR2 is SASEGT in the germline V gene. The CDR3: CASTGGGNQPQHF. CDR3 nucleotide sequence: TGTGCCAGCACCGGAGGGGGCAATCAGCCCCAGCATTTT.

The rearrangement joins TRBV29-1 to TRBJ1-1; D is ambiguous. The CDR3 extends over 13 amino acids. V was shortened by 3 bases and J by 3 bases, with 11 bases between the two germline ends. The V gene's germline CDR1 is SQVTM and CDR2 ANQGSEA. As DNA, the CDR3 is TGCAGCGTTGAGGTGCGCGGGGACACTGAAGCTTTCTTT. Translation: CSVEVRGDTEAFF.

The rearrangement joins TRBV4-1 to TRBJ1-3, with D unresolved. The V and J ends lost 3 bases and 2 bases respectively, with 17 bases between them. This CDR3 is 17 amino acids long. The germline V gene encodes CDR1 MGHRA and CDR2 YSYEKL. As DNA, the CDR3 is TGCGCCAGCAGCCAGGCGACCGGGTTCTTAACTGGAAACACCATATATTTT. It translates to CASSQATGFLTGNTIYF.

V is TRBV10-3 and J is TRBJ1-5, with 11 nucleotides matching TRBD1. CDR1 ENHRY and CDR2 SYGVKD come from the germline V gene. The CDR3 has 14 residues. The ends lost 7 bases at V and 9 bases at J; junction bases unmatched: 8. The CDR3 DNA follows: TGTGCCATCAACTCGGACAGGGGGCGCCGGCCCCAGCATTTT. Protein: CAINSDRGRRPQHF.

The chain has TRBV6-5 and TRBJ1-3; D is unresolved. The CDR3 contains 14 residues. V lost 2 bases, J lost 0 bases, and 5 bases lay in between. CDR1 MNHEY and CDR2 SVGAGI come from the germline V gene. The CDR3 region is CASSYGPSGNTIYF. Here the CDR3 DNA reads TGTGCCAGCAGTTACGGCCCCTCTGGAAACACCATATATTTT.

With regard to this clone: Different DNA sequences within this sample yield the same CDR3. J is TRBJ1-4 and V is TRBV5-1, with TRBD1 identical over 10 bases. The J segment lost 8 bases and the V segment lost 3 bases, leaving 4 bases of the junction unmatched. The CDR3 consists of 14 residues. Germline CDR1 SGHRS, CDR2 YFSETQ. For the CDR3, the DNA is TGCGCCAGCAGCTCCGGGACAGGGGACGAAAAACTGTTTTTT. Translating gives CASSSGTGDEKLFF.

The V gene is TRBV2, the J gene TRBJ1-6, with TRBD1 matching over 7 bases. The CDR3 covers 16 residues. Germline values: CDR1 SNHLY, CDR2 FYNNEI. The ends lost 7 bases at V and 0 bases at J; junction bases unmatched: 6. CDR3 loop: CASKGTANSYNSPLHF. The CDR3 DNA reads as TGTGCCAGCAAAGGGACAGCTAACTCCTATAATTCACCCCTCCACTTT.

This clone is a singleton in its sample. The chain joins TRBV5-1 to TRBJ2-5; no reliable D call. Trimming stripped 1 base from V and 2 bases from J, with 9 bases between. CDR3 length: 14 amino acids. Per the germline V gene, CDR1 is SGHRS and CDR2 is YFSETQ. The CDR3 DNA reads as TGCGCCAGCAGCTTGCTAGACGCACAAGAGACCCAGTACTTC. This gives the protein CASSLLDAQETQYF.

The chain links TRBV10-3 to TRBJ1-3; a possible D gene is TRBD1 (6 bases). The germline V gene encodes CDR1 ENHRY and CDR2 SYGVKD. V was trimmed by 2 bases and J by 7 bases, leaving 9 bases between them. The CDR3 runs to 13 residues. The CDR3 protein is CAISEGGANTIYF. The CDR3 bases are TGTGCCATCAGTGAGGGGGGGGCGAACACCATATATTTT.

The rearrangement joins TRBV30 to TRBJ1-1; D may be TRBD1 (6 bases). CDR1 and CDR2 from the germline V gene are GTSNPN and SVGIG (reference sequence). V shed 6 bases and J shed 2 bases, with 13 bases lying between them. This CDR3 is 13 amino acids long. The CDR3 loop is CACYRDLNTEAFF. For the CDR3, the DNA is TGTGCCTGCTACAGGGATTTAAACACTGAAGCTTTCTTT.

The chain joins TRBV6-4 to TRBJ1-6; D is unresolved. Trimming pared 5 bases from V and 8 bases from J, leaving 13 bases between. The length of the CDR3 is 14 residues. Germline assignment: CDR1 MRHNA and CDR2 SNTAGT. DNA of the CDR3: TGTGCCAGCAGTCCCGGGATATGGGATTCACCCCTCCACTTT. It yields the protein CASSPGIWDSPLHF.

The rearrangement links TRBV28 to TRBJ2-3; D is undetermined. This CDR3 has 14 residues. Looked up from germline, CDR1 is MDHEN and CDR2 is SYDVKM. The V end lost 3 bases, the J end lost 1 base, and 8 bases lay between the germline ends. The CDR3, as DNA: TGTGCCAGCAGTTTCCTGGCGGGCACAGATACGCAGTATTTT. It translates to CASSFLAGTDTQYF.

This clone has more than one count but fewer than ten. The chain uses TRBV7-2 and TRBJ1-1; no reliable D call. With 5 bases removed from V and 4 bases from J, the gap between germline ends came to 11 bases. Germline values: CDR1 SGHTA, CDR2 FQGNSA. The CDR3 sequence is 13 residues long. The CDR3 spells CASSLPEGTEAFF. The CDR3 bases are TGTGCCAGCAGCCTACCGGAGGGCACTGAAGCTTTCTTT. Complete variable domain (other parts from reference TRBV7-2 and TRBJ1-1): GAGVSQSPSNKVTEKGKDVELRCDPISGHTALYWYRQSLGQGLEFLIYFQGNSAPDKSGLPSDRFSAERTGGSVSTLTIQRTQQEDSAVYLCASSLPEGTEAFFGQGTRLTVV.

CDR3 loop: CAWSVGDRGVSPLHF. CDR3 bases: TGTGCCTGGAGTGTGGGGGACAGGGGCGTCTCACCCCTCCACTTT. The chain employs TRBV30 and TRBJ1-6; 10 bases fit TRBD1. The CDR3 sequence is 15 residues long. V was pared by 0 bases and J by 10 bases, with 6 bases of the junction left unmatched. Per germline, CDR1 GTSNPN and CDR2 SVGIG (reference sequence).

Turning to this clone: Other DNA variants within this sample encode the same CDR3. The V gene is TRBV7-3, the J gene TRBJ1-1; perhaps TRBD1 as D (5 bases). V dropped 5 bases and J dropped 1 base, with 8 bases sitting between them. This CDR3 is 13 amino acids long. The V gene's germline CDR1 is SGHTA and CDR2 FQGTGA. The CDR3 nucleotides read TGTGCCAGCAGCGTACAGGAGAACACTGAAGCTTTCTTT. It encodes CASSVQENTEAFF.

The CDR3: CASSLVRGGLGNIQYF. The CDR3 DNA is TGTGCCAGCAGCTTAGTGAGGGGGGGCCTGGGGAACATTCAGTACTTC. The chain is built from TRBV11-2 and TRBJ2-4; a weak D match, TRBD2 (7 bases). Germline V lookup: CDR1 SGHAT, CDR2 FQNNGV. The ends were cut back, 1 base at V and 7 bases at J, with 17 bases in the middle. The CDR3 totals 16 residues. Filled out from reference TRBV11-2 and TRBJ2-4, the complete variable domain reads EAGVAQSPRYKIIEKRQSVAFWCNPISGHATLYWYQQILGQGPKLLIQFQNNGVVDDSQLPKDRFSAERLKGVDSTLKIQPAKLEDSAVYLCASSLVRGGLGNIQYFGAGTRLSVL.

The V and J genes are TRBV6-6 and TRBJ1-5, with D perhaps matching TRBD1 (6 bases). Trimming removed 6 bases at V and 7 bases at J, with 19 bases between. Germline CDR1 reads MNHNY; CDR2 reads SVGAGI (reference sequence). CDR3 length equals 15 residues. In nucleotides, the CDR3 is TGTGCCAGCAGGGATGACAGGTTTTTCGACCAGCCCCAGCATTTT. Amino acids: CASRDDRFFDQPQHF.

The J gene is TRBJ1-1, the V gene TRBV4-1, with D uncertain. Germline V gene sequence: CDR1 MGHRA, CDR2 YSYEKL. V gave up 1 base and J gave up 2 bases, with 11 bases separating them. The CDR3 loop spans 15 amino acids. This CDR3 reads CASSQVARPNTEAFF. CDR3 nucleotides: TGCGCCAGCAGCCAAGTGGCACGCCCTAACACTGAAGCTTTCTTT.

The chain links TRBV27 to TRBJ2-1; 8 bases align to TRBD2. Germline V gives CDR1 MNHEY, CDR2 SMNVEV (reference sequence). The CDR3 extends over 14 amino acids. Trimming took 2 bases from V and 8 from J; bases not matched to a gene: 5. In nucleotides, the CDR3 is TGTGCCAGCAGTTTACCGGGGGGGATCGATGAGCAGTTCTTC. It specifies CASSLPGGIDEQFF.